This TCR beta chain was recorded in a study of shared clonotypes between healthy human individuals. A note on this clone: Its matching antigen is unknown.

Profiled with immunoSEQ multiplex PCR; TCRdb holds only in-frame clones, not every one. The table records 1,500,000 or so clones, roughly 98.5% of them present only once. CD45RA-negative memory and CD45RA+ naive subsets were split from the CD4+ cells. This CDR3 has 11 amino acids. V was shortened by 2 bases and J by 4 bases, with 5 bases between the two germline ends. CDR1 is GTSNPN, CDR2 SVGIG, per germline (reference sequence). General study points: Sorted-subset sequencing, rarefaction showed, was incomplete despite large depth.

The chain employs TRBV30 and TRBJ2-5, with D hard to call. The source material was naive CD4+ T cells sorted from blood. The subset was: CD45RA+ positively selected. The receptor's source is a man aged 25-45 years in good health. CDR3 in DNA: TGTGCCTGGAGTATAGTAGAGACCCAGTACTTC. This translates into CAWSIVETQYF.